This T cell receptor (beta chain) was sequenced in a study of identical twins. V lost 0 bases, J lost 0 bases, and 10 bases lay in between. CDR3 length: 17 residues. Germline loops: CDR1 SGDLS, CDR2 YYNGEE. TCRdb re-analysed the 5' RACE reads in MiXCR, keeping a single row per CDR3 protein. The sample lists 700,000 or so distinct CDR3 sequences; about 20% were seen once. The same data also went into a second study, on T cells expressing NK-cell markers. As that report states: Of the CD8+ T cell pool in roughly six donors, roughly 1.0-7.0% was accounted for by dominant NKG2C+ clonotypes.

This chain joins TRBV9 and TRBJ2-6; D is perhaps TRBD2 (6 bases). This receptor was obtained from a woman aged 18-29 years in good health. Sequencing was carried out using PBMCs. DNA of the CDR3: TGTGCCAGCAGCGTAGCCCCGACTAGCTCTGGGGCCAACGTCCTGACTTTC. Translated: CASSVAPTSSGANVLTF.